One and the same sample provided the 6 T cell receptor beta chains below, sequenced in a study of cytomegalovirus exposure and HLA in healthy donors. The PCR used 60 Vbeta and 13 Jbeta primers. This table comes from immunoSEQ multiplex PCR, and its TCRdb copy is limited to in-frame clones, with some not included. The sample holds roughly 200,000 clones, 75% to 90% seen once. Sequenced material: PBMCs. The source of these receptors is a man aged 25 to 45 in good health and CMV-seronegative.

V is TRBV11-3 and J is TRBJ2-5; 9 bases fit TRBD1. CDR1 SGHNT and CDR2 YENEEA come from the germline V gene. CDR3 length: 16 residues. With 5 bases clipped from V and 1 base from J, the junction kept 8 bases outside the gene matches. The CDR3 region has the DNA TGTGCCAGCAGCACCAGGACAGGGGCTGTCCAAGAGACCCAGTACTTC. It translates to CASSTRTGAVQETQYF.

The chain uses TRBV27 and TRBJ1-1; maybe TRBD1 (5 bases). Trimming left V 5 bases short and J 1 base short, with 8 bases between. The germline gives CDR1 MNHEY, CDR2 SMNVEV (reference sequence). The CDR3 runs to 13 residues. CDR3 coding DNA: TGTGCCAGCAGTCAGACAGCGAACACTGAAGCTTTCTTT. Translated: CASSQTANTEAFF.

The J gene is TRBJ1-6, the V gene TRBV5-1; TRBD1 is a possible D gene (5 bases). Germline loops: CDR1 SGHRS, CDR2 YFSETQ. V lost 0 bases and J lost 8, with 24 bases in between. CDR3 size: 19 residues. The CDR3, as DNA: TGCGCCAGCAGCTTGGAAGGGCGAGGCGGGGCTGGTAGGGATTCACCCCTCCACTTT. The encoded protein is CASSLEGRGGAGRDSPLHF. The whole variable domain, filled in from reference TRBV5-1 and TRBJ1-6, reads KAGVTQTPRYLIKTRGQQVTLSCSPISGHRSVSWYQQTPGQGLQFLFEYFSETQRNKGNFPGRFSGRQFSNSRSEMNVSTLELGDSALYLCASSLEGRGGAGRDSPLHFGNGTRLTVT.

The chain has TRBV5-1 and TRBJ1-5; D remains ambiguous. V was pared by 4 bases and J by 6 bases, with 8 bases between. CDR3 size: 12 residues. Germline V gene data show CDR1 as SGHRS and CDR2 as YFSETQ. CDR3 protein: CASSPEGQPQHF. The CDR3 DNA is TGCGCCAGCAGCCCGGAGGGTCAGCCCCAGCATTTT.

This clone appeared a few times. The CDR3 nucleotides read TGTGCCAGCAGCGGGGCAACGGGACTATCCTACAATGAGCAGTTCTTC. Amino acid sequence: CASSGATGLSYNEQFF. The chain employs TRBV9 and TRBJ2-1; TRBD2 matches at 7 bases. The CDR3 is 16 amino acids. CDR1 and CDR2 from the germline V gene are SGDLS and YYNGEE. V dropped 3 bases and J dropped 1; count of bases not matched to a gene: 7.

The V gene is TRBV7-2, the J gene TRBJ1-4; D not resolved. The V gene's germline CDR1 is SGHTA and CDR2 FQGNSA. The CDR3 has 15 residues. The ends were cut back, 1 base at V and 8 bases at J, with 14 bases in the middle. The CDR3 DNA follows: TGTGCCAGCAGCTTAGGGTCCAGACCGAGGGAAAAACTGTTTTTT. Its protein product is CASSLGSRPREKLFF.